This TCR beta chain was sequenced in a study of naive and memory T cell subsets. The sample holds many counts of this clonotype. Trimming shortened V by 3 bases and J by 3 bases, and 10 bases separated the two germline ends. Looked up from germline, CDR1 is DFQATT and CDR2 is SNEGSKA (reference sequence). This CDR3 region has 13 residues. An equimolar mix of two oligonucleotides served as the beta constant-region primer for TRBC1 and TRBC2. TCRdb reanalysed the UMI-ligation and nested PCR reads using MiXCR and keeps one entry per CDR3 protein. The sample has roughly 140,000 distinct CDR3 sequences; about 17% are singletons.

The specimen was naive CD4+ T cells from blood. The TCR sequence derives from a human donor in good health. The chain links TRBV20-1 to TRBJ2-3; D is unclear. CDR3 nucleotides: TGCAGTGCTAGTAACAGAATTACAGATACGCAGTATTTT. Translation gives CSASNRITDTQYF.